The TCR beta chain described here comes from a study of blood T cell repertoires in COVID-19. Whole-study context: Whether acute or convalescent, the COVID-19 samples came from the United States, Italy and Spain.

Sequencing was performed with immunoSEQ multiplex PCR; in TCRdb, only in-frame clones are kept and a portion is missing. The sample lists approximately 280,000 clones; almost 90% were seen once. The CDR3 contains 13 residues. V shed 4 bases, J shed 4 bases, and the junction held 4 bases outside the gene matches. The receptor's source is a woman aged 18-29 years with acute COVID-19. The rearrangement joins TRBV12-3 or TRBV12-4 to TRBJ2-7; 7 nucleotides match TRBD1. The sequenced sample was PBMCs or T cells enriched from blood (not recorded which). CDR3 DNA sequence: TGTGCCAGCAGTTGGGACAGTACTTACGAGCAGTACTTC. Encoded protein: CASSWDSTYEQYF.